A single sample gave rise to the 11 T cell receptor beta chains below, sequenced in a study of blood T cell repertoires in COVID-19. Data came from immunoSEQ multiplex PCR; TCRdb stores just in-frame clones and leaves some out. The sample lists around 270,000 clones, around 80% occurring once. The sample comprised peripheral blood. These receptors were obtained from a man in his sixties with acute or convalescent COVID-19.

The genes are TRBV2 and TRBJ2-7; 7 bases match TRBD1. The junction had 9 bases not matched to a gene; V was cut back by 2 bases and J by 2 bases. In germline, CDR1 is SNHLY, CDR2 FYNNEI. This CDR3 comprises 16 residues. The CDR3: CASSESPGQVTYEQYF. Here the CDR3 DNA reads TGTGCCAGCAGTGAATCCCCAGGACAGGTAACCTACGAGCAGTACTTC.

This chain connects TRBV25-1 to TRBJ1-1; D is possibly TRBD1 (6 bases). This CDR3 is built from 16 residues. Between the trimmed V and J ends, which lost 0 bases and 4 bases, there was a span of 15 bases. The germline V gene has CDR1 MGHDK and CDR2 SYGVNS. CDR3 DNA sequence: TGTGCCAGCAGTGAATATTTCCAGGGGACGTCCACTGAAGCTTTCTTT. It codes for CASSEYFQGTSTEAFF. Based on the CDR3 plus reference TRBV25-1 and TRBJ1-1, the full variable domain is EADIYQTPRYLVIGTGKKITLECSQTMGHDKMYWYQQDPGMELHLIHYSYGVNSTEKGDLSSESTVSRIRTEHFPLTLESARPSHTSQYLCASSEYFQGTSTEAFFGQGTRLTVV.

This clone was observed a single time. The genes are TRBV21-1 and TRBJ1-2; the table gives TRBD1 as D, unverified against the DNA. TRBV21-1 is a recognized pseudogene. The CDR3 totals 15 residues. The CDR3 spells CASSSPGQGVYGYTF. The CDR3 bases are TGTGCCAGCAGCTCTCCGGGACAGGGTGTCTATGGCTACACCTTC.

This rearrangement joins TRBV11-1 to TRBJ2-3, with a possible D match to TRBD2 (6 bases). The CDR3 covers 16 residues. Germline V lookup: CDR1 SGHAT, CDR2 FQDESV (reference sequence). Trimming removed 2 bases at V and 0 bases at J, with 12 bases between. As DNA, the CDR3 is TGTGCCAGCAGCTTAAGGAGGGGCACTAGCACAGATACGCAGTATTTT. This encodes CASSLRRGTSTDTQYF. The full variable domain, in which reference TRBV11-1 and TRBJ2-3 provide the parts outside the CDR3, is EAEVAQSPRYKITEKSQAVAFWCDPISGHATLYWYRQILGQGPELLVQFQDESVVDDSQLPKDRFSAERLKGVDSTLKIQPAELGDSAMYLCASSLRRGTSTDTQYFGPGTRLTVL.

This CDR3 reads CASSRRLRDRAYNEQFF. As DNA, the CDR3 is TGTGCCAGCAGCCGCCGCTTGCGGGACAGGGCTTACAATGAGCAGTTCTTC. The chain carries TRBV5-6 and TRBJ2-1, with 9 nucleotides matching TRBD1. The CDR3 covers 17 residues. Trimming removed 4 bases from V and 4 bases from J; junction bases left unmatched: 12. In germline, CDR1 is SGHDT, CDR2 YYEEEE.

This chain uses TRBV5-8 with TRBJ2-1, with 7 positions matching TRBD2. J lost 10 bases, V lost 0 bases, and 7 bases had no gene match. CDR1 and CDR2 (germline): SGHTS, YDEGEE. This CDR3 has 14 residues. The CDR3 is CASSLEASSGEQFF. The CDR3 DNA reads TGTGCCAGCAGCTTGGAAGCGTCTAGCGGCGAGCAGTTCTTC.

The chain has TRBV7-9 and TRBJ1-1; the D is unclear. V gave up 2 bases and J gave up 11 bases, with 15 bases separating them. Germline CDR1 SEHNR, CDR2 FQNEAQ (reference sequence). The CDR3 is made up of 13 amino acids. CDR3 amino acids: CASSLFSGKDAFF. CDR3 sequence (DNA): TGTGCCAGCAGCTTATTTTCAGGTAAAGACGCTTTCTTT. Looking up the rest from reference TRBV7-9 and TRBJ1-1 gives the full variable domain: DTGVSQNPRHKITKRGQNVTFRCDPISEHNRLYWYRQTLGQGPEFLTYFQNEAQLEKSRLLSDRFSAERPKGSFSTLEIQRTEQGDSAMYLCASSLFSGKDAFFGQGTRLTVV.

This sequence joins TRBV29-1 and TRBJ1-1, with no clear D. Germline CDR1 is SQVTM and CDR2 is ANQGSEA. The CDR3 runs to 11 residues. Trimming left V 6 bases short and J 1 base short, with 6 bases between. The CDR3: CSVRQNTEAFF. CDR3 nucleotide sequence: TGCAGCGTGAGGCAGAACACTGAAGCTTTCTTT.

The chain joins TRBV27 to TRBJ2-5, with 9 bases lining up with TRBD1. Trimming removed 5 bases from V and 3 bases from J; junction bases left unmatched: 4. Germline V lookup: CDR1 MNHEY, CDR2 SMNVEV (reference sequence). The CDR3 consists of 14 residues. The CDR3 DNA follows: TGTGCCAGCAGTGCCCGGACAGGGGAAGAGACCCAGTACTTC. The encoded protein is CASSARTGEETQYF.

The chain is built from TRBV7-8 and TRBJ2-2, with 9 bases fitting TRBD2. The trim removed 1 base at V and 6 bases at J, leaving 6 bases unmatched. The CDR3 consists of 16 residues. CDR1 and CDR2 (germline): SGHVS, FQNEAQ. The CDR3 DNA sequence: TGTGCCAGCAGCTTAGGTCTAGCGGGACGAGCCGGGGAGCTGTTTTTT. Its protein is CASSLGLAGRAGELFF.

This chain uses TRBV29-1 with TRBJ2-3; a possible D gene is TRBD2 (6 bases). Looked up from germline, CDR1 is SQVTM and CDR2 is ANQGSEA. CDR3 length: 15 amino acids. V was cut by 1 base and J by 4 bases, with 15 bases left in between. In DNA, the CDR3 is TGCAGCGTTGAAGGTGGAGGGCGGCCTTCAGATACGCAGTATTTT. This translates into CSVEGGGRPSDTQYF.